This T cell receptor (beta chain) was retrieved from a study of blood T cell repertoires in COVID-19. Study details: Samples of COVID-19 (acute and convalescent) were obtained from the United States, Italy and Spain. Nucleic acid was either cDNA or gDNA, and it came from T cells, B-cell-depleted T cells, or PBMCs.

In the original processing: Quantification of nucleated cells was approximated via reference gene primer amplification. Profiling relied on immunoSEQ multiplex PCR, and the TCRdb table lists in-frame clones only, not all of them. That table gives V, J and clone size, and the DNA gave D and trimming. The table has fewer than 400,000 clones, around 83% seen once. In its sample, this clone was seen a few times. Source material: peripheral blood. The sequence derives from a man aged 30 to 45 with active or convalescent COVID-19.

The CDR3 is CASSEGLAGTYEQYF. The DNA for the CDR3 is TGTGCCAGCAGCGAAGGGCTAGCGGGGACCTACGAGCAGTACTTC. The chain combines TRBV28 with TRBJ2-7; TRBD2 matches 9 bases. V was pared by 6 bases and J by 2 bases, with 8 bases of the junction left unmatched. CDR3 size: 15 residues. Germline values: CDR1 MDHEN, CDR2 SYDVKM.